This note documents a single TCR beta chain sequence. Its antigen is unidentified. The record originates from a study of breast tumors, draining lymph nodes, adjacent tissues. Overall study findings and caveats: Compared with basal-like, luminal-like tumors shared significantly more repertoire with nontumor tissue.

TCRdb re-called the multiplex PCR reads through MiXCR, storing one row per CDR3 protein. Among around 190,000 distinct CDR3 sequences listed, around a third were seen once. With 1 base removed from V and 6 bases from J, the gap between germline ends came to 15 bases. CDR1 is MDHEN and CDR2 is SYDVKM in the germline V gene. The CDR3 contains 15 residues. The lymph nodes were axillary draining lymph nodes from breast cancer patients. The TCR was taken from a female donor with breast cancer. Some clones in this sample may be carry-over from other donors' samples. The chain recombines TRBV28 with TRBJ1-2; D unresolved. Sequenced: axillary lymph node tissue. The CDR3 sequence: CASSLSPKGPNGYTF. CDR3 DNA: TGTGCCAGCAGTTTATCCCCGAAGGGTCCTAATGGCTACACCTTC.